Each of the 29 T cell receptor beta chains below was sequenced from the same sample in a study of T cells in tumors after PD-1 blockade. The repertoire was sequenced with immunoSEQ multiplex PCR; TCRdb's copy has only in-frame clones and lacks some. This sample has about 20,000 clones; roughly 80% occur once, and the top ten carry approximately 24%. Material: PBMCs, obtained after anti-PD-1 therapy. These receptors were taken from a human donor with advanced basal cell or squamous cell carcinoma (not recorded which).

CDR3 sequence (DNA): TGTGCCATCAGTGAGTCTGGACAGCCCTACGAGCAGTACTTC. This encodes CAISESGQPYEQYF. The J gene is TRBJ2-7, the V gene TRBV10-3; possible D gene TRBD1, 6 bases. With 0 bases removed from V and 2 bases from J, the gap between germline ends came to 8 bases. Germline V lookup: CDR1 ENHRY, CDR2 SYGVKD. This CDR3 has 14 amino acids.

The rearrangement uses TRBV7-8 and TRBJ2-3, with D possibly being TRBD2 (5 bases). Looked up from germline, CDR1 is SGHVS and CDR2 is FQNEAQ. V was shortened by 1 base and J by 4 bases, with 15 bases between the two germline ends. CDR3 size: 16 residues. This CDR3 reads CASSLDSGTNADTQYF. The CDR3 nucleotides are TGTGCCAGCAGCTTAGATTCGGGAACGAACGCAGATACGCAGTATTTT.

V usage is TRBV10-3 and J usage is TRBJ2-1; TRBD2 matches at 10 bases. The germline V gene has CDR1 ENHRY and CDR2 SYGVKD. Trimming cost V 5 bases and J 5 bases; bases outside gene matches: 3. This CDR3 region has 14 residues. The CDR3 nucleotides read TGTGCCATCAGTCTAGCGGGGGCAAACAATGAGCAGTTCTTC. Translating gives CAISLAGANNEQFF.

The chain uses TRBV18 and TRBJ1-4, with D unclear. From germline, CDR1 is KGHSH and CDR2 LQKENI. This CDR3 contains 17 residues. The germline V and J ends were trimmed by 1 base and 0 bases, with 12 bases remaining between them. The CDR3 loop is CASSPLRAEATNEKLFF. The CDR3 coding sequence is TGTGCCAGCTCACCACTGAGGGCTGAAGCAACTAATGAAAAACTGTTTTTT.

The genes are TRBV6-5 and TRBJ2-2; D perhaps matches TRBD1 (5 bases). Trimming pared 5 bases from V and 4 bases from J, leaving 14 bases between. CDR3 length: 15 amino acids. Germline V gives CDR1 MNHEY, CDR2 SVGAGI. The CDR3 spells CASSTQGGSTGELFF. CDR3 DNA: TGTGCCAGCAGTACCCAGGGCGGTTCCACCGGGGAGCTGTTTTTT.

The chain combines TRBV24-1 with TRBJ2-3, with a weak D call TRBD2 (6 bases). Per germline, CDR1 KGHDR and CDR2 SFDVKD. Trimming shortened V by 3 bases and J by 2 bases, and 11 bases separated the two germline ends. This CDR3 has 15 amino acids. The CDR3 DNA follows: TGTGCCACCAGTGATATAGCGGACCCCACAGATACGCAGTATTTT. It codes for CATSDIADPTDTQYF.

V is TRBV9 and J is TRBJ2-1, with 9 bases lining up with TRBD2. Germline CDR1 SGDLS, CDR2 YYNGEE. With 4 bases clipped from V and 3 bases from J, the junction kept 8 bases outside the gene matches. This CDR3 comprises 16 residues. CDR3: CASSLQGTSSYNEQFF. Written as DNA, the CDR3 is TGTGCCAGCAGCCTTCAAGGGACTAGCAGCTACAATGAGCAGTTCTTC.

This clone is medium-sized (0.01 to 0.1%) within its sample. The V gene is TRBV4-1, the J gene TRBJ1-2; 8 nucleotides line up with TRBD1. The CDR3 spans 15 residues. Unmatched junction bases numbered 5, after V lost 4 bases and J lost 1 base. The V gene's germline CDR1 is MGHRA and CDR2 YSYEKL. CDR3 residues: CASSPWTGSNYGYTF. DNA of the CDR3: TGCGCCAGCAGCCCGTGGACAGGGAGTAACTATGGCTACACCTTC.

The chain uses TRBV2 and TRBJ2-3, with 11 bases that match TRBD2. There are 15 residues in the CDR3. Germline V gives CDR1 SNHLY, CDR2 FYNNEI. After removal of 10 bases from V and 3 bases from J, the junction contained 9 bases not matched to a gene. CDR3 bases: TGTGCCACCAGAGTAGCGGGGGGGCGTACAGATACGCAGTATTTT. The encoded protein is CATRVAGGRTDTQYF.

The chain uses TRBV5-8 and TRBJ1-4; D gene uncertain. Germline V lookup: CDR1 SGHTS, CDR2 YDEGEE. Trimming cost V 2 bases and J 8 bases, with 13 bases left between them. The CDR3 totals 14 residues. The CDR3 sequence: CASSFDSTLEKLFF. The CDR3 bases are TGTGCCAGCAGCTTCGACTCAACGCTGGAAAAACTGTTTTTT.

The chain uses TRBV28 and TRBJ1-2; 9 nucleotides match TRBD1. Per germline, CDR1 MDHEN and CDR2 SYDVKM. V dropped 4 bases and J dropped 8; count of bases not matched to a gene: 8. The CDR3 extends over 14 amino acids. The CDR3 sequence is CASSSGQGIIGYTF. DNA of the CDR3: TGTGCCAGCAGTTCGGGACAGGGCATCATCGGCTACACCTTC.

The sample holds a few counts of this clone. V usage is TRBV28 and J usage is TRBJ2-3, with 9 bases fitting TRBD2. This CDR3 has 15 amino acids. After removal of 7 bases from V and 1 base from J, the junction contained 6 bases not matched to a gene. Looked up from germline, CDR1 is MDHEN and CDR2 is SYDVKM. In nucleotides, the CDR3 is TGTGCCAGCAACTTACTAGCGGGCGGCACAGATACGCAGTATTTT. Translation: CASNLLAGGTDTQYF.

This clone is deemed medium-sized. The J gene is TRBJ2-5, the V gene TRBV3-1 (or the pseudogene TRBV3-2); TRBD2 might be the D (6 bases). The V gene lost 3 bases and the J gene lost 2 bases, with 22 bases spanning the gap. The CDR3 consists of 18 residues. Germline CDR1 and CDR2: LGHDT and YNNKEL (reference sequence). The CDR3 DNA is TGTGCCAGCAGCCACCAATTTGGGGCCCCTAGCGTACAAGAGACCCAGTACTTC. This sequence encodes CASSHQFGAPSVQETQYF.

The chain recombines TRBV7-8 with TRBJ2-5; 7 nucleotides match TRBD1. The V gene end was trimmed by 5 bases and the J gene end by 0 bases; junction bases not matched to a gene: 6. CDR3 length: 15 residues. Germline lookup yields CDR1 SGHVS and CDR2 FQNEAQ. This CDR3 is CASSIRTGDQETQYF. CDR3 coding DNA: TGTGCCAGCAGCATCCGGACAGGAGACCAAGAGACCCAGTACTTC.

V is TRBV28 and J is TRBJ2-7; 8 nucleotides agree with TRBD1. V was clipped by 6 bases and J by 7 bases; unmatched bases: 14. This CDR3 has 15 amino acids. Germline CDR1 MDHEN, CDR2 SYDVKM. This chain's CDR3 is CASSRTGFAVGEQYF. CDR3 nucleotides: TGTGCCAGCAGCCGGACAGGGTTCGCGGTGGGAGAGCAGTACTTC.

This clone was detected a few times. The genes are TRBV27 and TRBJ1-5; maybe TRBD1 (6 bases). Germline-derived CDR1 and CDR2 are MNHEY and SMNVEV (reference sequence). The CDR3 covers 13 residues. Trimming took off 4 bases at V and 5 bases at J, with 9 bases between the two ends. This CDR3 reads CASSSDRYQPQHF. The CDR3 DNA reads as TGTGCCAGCAGTTCTGACAGGTATCAGCCCCAGCATTTT.

As concerns this clone: A single base separates this from a much larger clone, so it may be a read error. The CDR3 coding sequence is TGTGCCAGGGACACTCTCGGCAGCTCCTACGAGCAGTACTTC. Protein product: CARDTLGSSYEQYF. The V and J genes are TRBV5-6 and TRBJ2-7; the D gene is possibly TRBD1 (5 bases). V lost 8 bases, J lost 0 bases, and 15 bases lay in between. Germline CDR1 and CDR2: SGHDT and YYEEEE. The CDR3 sequence is 14 residues long.

The chain joins TRBV5-4 to TRBJ2-1, with D perhaps being TRBD1 or TRBD2 (5 bases each). V shed 4 bases and J shed 0 bases, with 14 bases lying between them. The CDR3 extends over 16 amino acids. The V gene's germline CDR1 is SGHNT and CDR2 YYREEE (reference sequence). CDR3 nucleotides: TGTGCCAGCAGCACAAATTCGGGACGCTCCTACAATGAGCAGTTCTTC. Its protein product is CASSTNSGRSYNEQFF. Looking up the rest from reference TRBV5-4 and TRBJ2-1 gives the full variable domain: ETGVTQSPTHLIKTRGQQVTLRCSSQSGHNTVSWYQQALGQGPQFIFQYYREEENGRGNFPPRFSGLQFPNYSSELNVNALELDDSALYLCASSTNSGRSYNEQFFGPGTRLTVL.

The chain carries TRBV7-2 and TRBJ2-1; D might be TRBD2 (6 bases). Trimming removed 5 bases at V and 0 bases at J, with 14 bases between. This CDR3 is 16 amino acids long. Germline CDR1 reads SGHTA; CDR2 reads FQGNSA. CDR3 protein: CASSRRTINSYNEQFF. The CDR3 coding sequence is TGTGCCAGCAGCCGTCGGACTATCAACTCCTACAATGAGCAGTTCTTC.

The chain recombines TRBV18 with TRBJ2-1, with 10 bases lining up with TRBD1. J gave up 4 bases and V 5 bases, and 2 bases lay outside the gene matches. From germline, CDR1 is KGHSH and CDR2 LQKENI. The CDR3 length is 14 residues. The CDR3 region is CASSTDRGYNEQFF. DNA for the CDR3: TGTGCCAGCTCAACGGACAGGGGGTACAATGAGCAGTTCTTC.

This chain connects TRBV10-1 to TRBJ2-3; the D gene is possibly TRBD2 (5 bases). V was pared by 7 bases and J by 0 bases, with 14 bases between. The germline CDR1 and CDR2 sequences are WNHNN and SYGVQD (reference sequence). The CDR3 runs to 15 residues. This chain's CDR3 is CASIPFGESTDTQYF. The CDR3 DNA reads as TGCGCCAGCATCCCATTCGGGGAAAGCACAGATACGCAGTATTTT.

This chain joins TRBV6-5 and TRBJ2-7, with a weak D call TRBD2 (6 bases). V gave up 10 bases and J gave up 9 bases, with 19 bases separating them. The CDR3 contains 12 residues. CDR1 and CDR2 (germline): MNHEY, SVGAGI. As DNA, the CDR3 is TGTGCCACGCTGGCGGGAAAGGGCCCGCAGTACTTC. Translating it yields CATLAGKGPQYF.

J is TRBJ1-5 and V is TRBV6-5; a possible D gene is TRBD1 (6 bases). V gave up 8 bases and J gave up 2 bases, with 13 bases separating them. This CDR3 contains 14 residues. In germline, CDR1 is MNHEY, CDR2 SVGAGI. For the CDR3, the DNA is TGTGCCAGCCGCGGGGGCCTGGGCAATCAGCCCCAGCATTTT. As protein: CASRGGLGNQPQHF.

The CDR3, as DNA: TGCGCCAGCAGCCAACGCGGACAGTTCAATCAGCCCCAGCATTTT. Protein product: CASSQRGQFNQPQHF. This chain joins TRBV4-1 and TRBJ1-5, with D possibly being TRBD1 (6 bases). The CDR3 has 15 residues. CDR1 and CDR2 (germline): MGHRA, YSYEKL. Trimming left V 2 bases short and J 3 bases short, with 11 bases between.

This clone was picked up a small number of times. The V and J genes are TRBV19 and TRBJ2-1; TRBD1 matches 10 bases. This CDR3 has 15 residues. The V segment lost 4 bases and the J segment 8 bases; nucleotides outside the gene matches: 8. Germline CDR1 and CDR2: LNHDA and SQIVND (reference sequence). The CDR3 DNA sequence: TGTGCCAGTAGTACCCCCGGGACAGGGGTCGATGAGCAGTTCTTC. This codes for CASSTPGTGVDEQFF.

The genes are TRBV7-2 and TRBJ2-7; 13 bases agree with TRBD2. Unmatched junction bases numbered 5, after V lost 4 bases and J lost 2 bases. CDR3 size: 16 residues. The germline V gene has CDR1 SGHTA and CDR2 FQGNSA. The CDR3, as DNA: TGTGCCAGCAGCTCAACCGGGACTAGCGGGGCCTACGAGCAGTACTTC. This translates into CASSSTGTSGAYEQYF.

This rearrangement joins TRBV19 to TRBJ1-1, with D possibly being TRBD1 (6 bases). The V gene lost 3 bases and the J gene lost 4 bases, with 9 bases spanning the gap. The CDR3 runs 13 residues. CDR1 and CDR2 (germline): LNHDA, SQIVND (reference sequence). The CDR3 region is CASSILTGTEAFF. The CDR3 coding sequence is TGTGCCAGTAGTATCCTGACAGGCACTGAAGCTTTCTTT.

This chain links TRBV5-4 with TRBJ1-1; D may be TRBD1 (5 bases). V lost 5 bases, J lost 8 bases, and 16 bases lay in between. Germline V gene data show CDR1 as SGHNT and CDR2 as YYREEE (reference sequence). There are 13 residues in the CDR3. The CDR3 DNA follows: TGTGCCAGCAGTTCCTTAGAAACAGGCGAAGCTTTCTTT. The encoded protein is CASSSLETGEAFF.

The J gene is TRBJ2-7, the V gene TRBV6-5; D is unresolved. The CDR3 runs to 15 residues. Trimming took 0 bases from V and 3 from J, leaving 12 bases between them. The germline V gene has CDR1 MNHEY and CDR2 SVGAGI. CDR3 amino acids: CASSYSNLGSYEQYF. CDR3 DNA: TGTGCCAGCAGTTACTCGAATCTGGGAAGCTACGAGCAGTACTTC.